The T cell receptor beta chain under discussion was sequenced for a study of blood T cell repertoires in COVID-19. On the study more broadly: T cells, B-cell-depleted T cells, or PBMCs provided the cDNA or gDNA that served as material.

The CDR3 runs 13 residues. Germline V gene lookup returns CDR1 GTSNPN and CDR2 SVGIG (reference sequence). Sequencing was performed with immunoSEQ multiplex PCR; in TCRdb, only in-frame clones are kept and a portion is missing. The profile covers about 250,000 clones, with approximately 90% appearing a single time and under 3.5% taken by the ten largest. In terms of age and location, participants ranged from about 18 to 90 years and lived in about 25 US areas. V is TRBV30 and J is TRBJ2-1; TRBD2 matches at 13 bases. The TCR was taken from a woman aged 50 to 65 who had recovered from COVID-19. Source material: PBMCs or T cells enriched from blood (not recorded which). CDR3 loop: CARRLAGGGEQFF. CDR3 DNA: TGTGCACGGAGACTAGCGGGAGGTGGTGAGCAGTTCTTC. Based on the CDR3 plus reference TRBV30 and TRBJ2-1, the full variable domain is SQTIHQWPATLVQPVGSPLSLECTVEGTSNPNLYWYRQAAGRGLQLLFYSVGIGQISSEVPQNLSASRPQDRQFILSSKKLLLSDSGFYLCARRLAGGGEQFFGPGTRLTVL.